The 21 T cell receptor beta chains below all came from one sample that was sequenced in a study of CD8 T cells in Susac syndrome. Random-hexamer reverse transcription was applied to roughly 0.5 to 1 ug RNA. MiXCR, applied by TCRdb to the immunoSEQ multiplex PCR reads, yields one record per CDR3 protein. This sample has fewer than 250,000 distinct CDR3 sequences, with roughly 92% found just once. Sequencing was done on a sample of CD4+ T cells from PBMCs. All receptors derive from a human donor in good health.

V is TRBV9 and J is TRBJ1-1, with D possibly being TRBD1 (5 bases). Germline CDR1 and CDR2: SGDLS and YYNGEE. Trimming stripped 2 bases from V and 7 bases from J, with 15 bases between. The CDR3 spans 14 residues. CDR3 nucleotides: TGTGCCAGCAGCGTTAGGGGCAGGGCAGATGAAGCTTTCTTT. Translation gives CASSVRGRADEAFF.

CDR3 in DNA: TGCAGCGTTCGGACCTACAATGAGCAGTTCTTC. Protein product: CSVRTYNEQFF. The gene calls are TRBV29-1 and TRBJ2-1; D is unresolved. V shed 5 bases and J shed 2 bases, with 4 bases lying between them. Germline loops: CDR1 SQVTM, CDR2 ANQGSEA. The CDR3 sequence is 11 residues long.

CDR3 in amino acids: CASSGNQGLAKNIQYF. The CDR3 DNA follows: TGTGCCAGTAGTGGAAACCAGGGACTAGCCAAAAACATTCAGTACTTC. The chain has TRBV19 and TRBJ2-4; D possibly corresponds to TRBD2 (6 bases). Germline V gene lookup returns CDR1 LNHDA and CDR2 SQIVND (reference sequence). V was cut by 5 bases and J by 0 bases, with 14 bases left in between. CDR3 length: 16 amino acids.

V is TRBV7-3 and J is TRBJ2-7; D is undetermined. The V end was cut by 4 bases, the J end by 0 bases, with 19 bases between. The CDR3 contains 17 residues. Germline CDR1 SGHTA, CDR2 FQGTGA. DNA for the CDR3: TGTGCCAGCAGCTGGATTTCCGTCCGCCCGAGCTCCTACGAGCAGTACTTC. This sequence encodes CASSWISVRPSSYEQYF.

The chain carries TRBV27 and TRBJ2-4, with D maybe TRBD2 (6 bases). Germline CDR1 reads MNHEY; CDR2 reads SMNVEV (reference sequence). This CDR3 is built from 14 residues. The V gene lost 5 bases and the J gene lost 3 bases, with 11 bases spanning the gap. The CDR3 nucleotides read TGTGCCAGCAGTCGGCCCGGGGGCAAAAACATTCAGTACTTC. Its protein is CASSRPGGKNIQYF.

The chain links TRBV6-2 or TRBV6-3 to TRBJ1-2; D is uncertain. The CDR3 loop spans 15 amino acids. Trimming removed 5 bases at V and 6 bases at J, with 19 bases between. The germline gives CDR1 MNHEY, CDR2 SVGEGT. CDR3 loop: CASSQNGILSNGYTF. The CDR3 region has the DNA TGTGCCAGCAGTCAGAACGGAATCCTATCGAATGGCTACACCTTC.

The table lists this clonotype with a few counts. The V gene is TRBV7-3, the J gene TRBJ2-6; 9 positions agree with TRBD1. The CDR3 runs to 16 residues. CDR1 and CDR2 from the germline V gene are SGHTA and FQGTGA. V dropped 4 bases and J dropped 0; count of bases not matched to a gene: 1. Here the CDR3 reads CASSSTGGSGANVLTF. DNA for the CDR3: TGTGCCAGCAGCTCGACAGGGGGCTCTGGGGCCAACGTCCTGACTTTC.

The chain has TRBV7-3 and TRBJ1-1; no definite D call. V gave up 5 bases and J gave up 1 base, with 20 bases separating them. The CDR3 loop spans 17 amino acids. CDR1 SGHTA and CDR2 FQGTGA come from the germline V gene. The CDR3, as DNA: TGTGCCAGCAGCCCGACGAGGGTGATAGGTCCGAACACTGAAGCTTTCTTT. It codes for CASSPTRVIGPNTEAFF.

This sequence joins TRBV15 and TRBJ1-1; possibly TRBD1 for D (6 bases). Per the germline V gene, CDR1 is LNHNV and CDR2 is YYDKDF (reference sequence). The length of the CDR3 is 15 residues. V dropped 0 bases and J dropped 4 bases, with 12 bases sitting between them. CDR3 sequence: CATSRDPRGSTEAFF. CDR3 nucleotides: TGTGCCACCAGCAGAGACCCTAGGGGGAGCACTGAAGCTTTCTTT. Drawing the rest from reference TRBV15 and TRBJ1-1, the complete variable domain is DAMVIQNPRYQVTQFGKPVTLSCSQTLNHNVMYWYQQKSSQAPKLLFHYYDKDFNNEADTPDNFQSRRPNTSFCFLDIRSPGLGDTAMYLCATSRDPRGSTEAFFGQGTRLTVV.

This clonotype was seen just once. The chain is built from TRBV29-1 and TRBJ2-1; no firm D call. V was shortened by 6 bases and J by 4 bases, with 4 bases between the two germline ends. Germline-derived CDR1 and CDR2 are SQVTM and ANQGSEA. This CDR3 has 10 residues. CDR3 coding DNA: TGCAGCGTATGGTACAATGAGCAGTTCTTC. As protein: CSVWYNEQFF.

The rearrangement links TRBV5-1 to TRBJ2-2; TRBD1 is a possible D gene (6 bases). V shed 4 bases and J shed 0 bases, with 10 bases lying between them. The CDR3 covers 15 residues. Germline CDR1 and CDR2: SGHRS and YFSETQ. The CDR3 DNA sequence: TGCGCCAGCAGCCGGACAGTCTCGAACACCGGGGAGCTGTTTTTT. Translating gives CASSRTVSNTGELFF.

This clonotype appeared a single time. Compared with germline, one end of the junction differs, possibly owing to a read error. The chain has TRBV7-7 and TRBJ2-5; perhaps D is TRBD1 or TRBD2 (5 bases each). The CDR3 extends over 14 amino acids. CDR1 and CDR2 from the germline V gene are SSHAT and FNYEAQ (reference sequence). The CDR3 DNA sequence: TGTGCTAGCAGCTCCGGGACGTACCAAGAGACCCAGTACTTC. Residues: CASSSGTYQETQYF.

V usage is TRBV15 and J usage is TRBJ1-2, with D maybe TRBD1 (5 bases). The length of the CDR3 is 13 residues. Looked up from germline, CDR1 is LNHNV and CDR2 is YYDKDF (reference sequence). V lost 5 bases to trimming and J lost 8 bases, with 15 bases between them. CDR3 residues: CATSATQVAGYTF. The DNA of the CDR3 is TGTGCCACCAGCGCAACACAGGTCGCGGGCTACACCTTC.

The count of this clonotype is one. V is TRBV21-1 and J is TRBJ1-4; TRBD1, the table's D call, was not compared with the DNA. TRBV21-1 is classified as a pseudogene. CDR3 length: 13 amino acids. CDR3 in DNA: TGTGCCAGGCCCTTGAGGCCGGGAGAAAAACTGTTTTTT. Protein: CARPLRPGEKLFF.

CDR3 in amino acids: CASSLRTAQGGYTF. As DNA, the CDR3 is TGTGCCAGCAGCTTAAGGACCGCGCAGGGTGGCTACACCTTC. The V gene is TRBV5-6, the J gene TRBJ1-2; D might be TRBD1 (5 bases). Germline CDR1 SGHDT, CDR2 YYEEEE. The length of the CDR3 is 14 residues. V shed 2 bases and J shed 7 bases, with 15 bases lying between them.

This chain links TRBV9 with TRBJ2-7; D is unresolved. The CDR3 totals 13 residues. In germline, CDR1 is SGDLS, CDR2 YYNGEE. The V gene lost 0 bases and the J gene lost 3 bases, with 7 bases spanning the gap. CDR3 sequence (DNA): TGTGCCAGCAGCGTAGCTGGCAGCTACGAGCAGTACTTC. Its translation is CASSVAGSYEQYF.

The genes are TRBV7-2 and TRBJ2-2, with D perhaps matching TRBD1 or TRBD2 (5 bases each). The CDR3 totals 14 residues. Germline values: CDR1 SGHTA, CDR2 FQGNSA. Trimming took 7 bases from V and 7 from J, leaving 16 bases between them. Here the CDR3 DNA reads TGTGCCAGCACCTCAGGGACGCCCCACGGGGAGCTGTTTTTT. Translated, it gives CASTSGTPHGELFF. Full variable domain (missing parts from reference TRBV7-2 and TRBJ2-2): GAGVSQSPSNKVTEKGKDVELRCDPISGHTALYWYRQSLGQGLEFLIYFQGNSAPDKSGLPSDRFSAERTGGSVSTLTIQRTQQEDSAVYLCASTSGTPHGELFFGEGSRLTVL.

The chain combines TRBV19 with TRBJ2-6, with D unclear. From germline, CDR1 is LNHDA and CDR2 SQIVND (reference sequence). V dropped 3 bases and J dropped 4 bases, with 7 bases sitting between them. The CDR3 is made up of 14 amino acids. The CDR3 sequence is CASSIPSGANVLTF. The CDR3 nucleotides are TGTGCCAGTAGTATCCCTTCCGGGGCCAACGTCCTGACTTTC.

V usage is TRBV9 and J usage is TRBJ2-1; 14 nucleotides agree with TRBD2. Unmatched junction bases numbered 9, after V lost 4 bases and J lost 9 bases. The germline V gene encodes CDR1 SGDLS and CDR2 YYNGEE. This CDR3 region has 16 residues. The CDR3, as DNA: TGTGCCAGCAGCCCTTCAGGACTAGCGGGGGGTACTGAGCAGTTCTTC. It codes for CASSPSGLAGGTEQFF. The full variable domain, completed using reference TRBV9 and TRBJ2-1, is DSGVTQTPKHLITATGQRVTLRCSPRSGDLSVYWYQQSLDQGLQFLIQYYNGEERAKGNILERFSAQQFPDLHSELNLSSLELGDSALYFCASSPSGLAGGTEQFFGPGTRLTVL.

The chain combines TRBV18 with TRBJ1-3; no clear D gene. This CDR3 comprises 15 residues. CDR1 and CDR2 (germline): KGHSH, LQKENI. With 1 base removed from V and 0 bases from J, the gap between germline ends came to 7 bases. CDR3 coding DNA: TGTGCCAGCTCACCACGGACTGACTCTGGAAACACCATATATTTT. Translating it yields CASSPRTDSGNTIYF.

The chain has TRBV7-2 and TRBJ1-2; TRBD1 agrees at 10 bases. This CDR3 contains 15 residues. With 4 bases clipped from V and 6 bases from J, the junction kept 8 bases outside the gene matches. Germline CDR1 is SGHTA and CDR2 is FQGNSA. CDR3 in amino acids: CASSSGGQGGHGYTF. The CDR3 region has the DNA TGTGCCAGCAGCTCCGGAGGACAGGGGGGTCATGGCTACACCTTC.